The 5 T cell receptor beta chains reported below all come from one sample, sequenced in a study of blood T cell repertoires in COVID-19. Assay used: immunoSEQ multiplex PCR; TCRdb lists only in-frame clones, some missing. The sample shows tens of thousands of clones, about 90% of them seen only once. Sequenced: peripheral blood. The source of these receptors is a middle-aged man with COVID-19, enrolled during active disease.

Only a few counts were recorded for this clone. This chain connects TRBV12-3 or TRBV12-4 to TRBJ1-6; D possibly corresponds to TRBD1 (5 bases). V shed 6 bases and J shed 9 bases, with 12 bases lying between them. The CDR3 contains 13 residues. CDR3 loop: CASRRGVVSPLHF. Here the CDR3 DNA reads TGTGCCAGCAGAAGGGGTGTAGTTTCACCCCTCCACTTT.

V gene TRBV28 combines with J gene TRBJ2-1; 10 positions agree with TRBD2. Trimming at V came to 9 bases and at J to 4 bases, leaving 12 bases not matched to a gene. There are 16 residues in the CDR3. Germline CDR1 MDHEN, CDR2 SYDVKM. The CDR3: CASSGGTLSAYNEQFF. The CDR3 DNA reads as TGTGCCAGTAGCGGGGGGACCCTGTCTGCTTACAATGAGCAGTTCTTC.

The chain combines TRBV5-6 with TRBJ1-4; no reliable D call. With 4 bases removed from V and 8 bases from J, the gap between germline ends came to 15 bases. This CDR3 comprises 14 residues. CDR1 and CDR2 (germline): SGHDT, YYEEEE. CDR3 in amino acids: CASSPEENAEKLFF. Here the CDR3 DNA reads TGTGCCAGCAGCCCTGAGGAGAATGCAGAAAAACTGTTTTTT.

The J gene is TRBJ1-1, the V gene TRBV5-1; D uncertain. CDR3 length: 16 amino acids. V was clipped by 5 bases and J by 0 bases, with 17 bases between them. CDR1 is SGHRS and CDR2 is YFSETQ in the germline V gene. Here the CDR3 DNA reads TGCGCCAGCAGTCAGGAGGTAGGGCGGTTGAACACTGAAGCTTTCTTT. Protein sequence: CASSQEVGRLNTEAFF.

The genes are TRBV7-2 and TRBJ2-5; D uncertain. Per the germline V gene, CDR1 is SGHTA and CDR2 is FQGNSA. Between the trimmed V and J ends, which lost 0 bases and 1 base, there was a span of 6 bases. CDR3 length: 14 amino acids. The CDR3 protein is CASSLAVSQETQYF. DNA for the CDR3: TGTGCCAGCAGCTTAGCTGTCAGCCAAGAGACCCAGTACTTC.